Listed here are 26 T cell receptor beta chains from one sample, sequenced in a study of T cell repertoires in cytomegalovirus infection. TCRdb re-derived calls from the reads in MiXCR, one entry per CDR3 protein. The repertoire holds hundreds of thousands of distinct CDR3 sequences, with roughly a quarter as singletons. The material sequenced was CD8+ T cells from PBMCs. These receptors were taken from a human donor in good health (CMV status not recorded). Some clones in this sample may be carry-over from other donors' samples.

This clonotype was seen repeatedly, ten times or more. V gene TRBV7-6 combines with J gene TRBJ2-3, with 9 bases fitting TRBD1. Germline CDR1 and CDR2: SGHVS and FNYEAQ. With 1 base clipped from V and 2 bases from J, the junction kept 16 bases outside the gene matches. This CDR3 is built from 20 residues. The CDR3 loop reads CASSLVIWTGDSLSTDTQYF. The CDR3 nucleotides are TGTGCCAGCAGCTTAGTAATATGGACAGGGGACAGCCTATCCACAGATACGCAGTATTTT.

The gene calls are TRBV12-5 and TRBJ2-3; 12 nucleotides match TRBD2. The CDR3 contains 13 residues. Germline V gives CDR1 LGHNT, CDR2 FRNRAP. Losses at the gene ends were 8 bases for V and 5 bases for J; bases not matched to a gene: 2. CDR3 sequence: CASSSGGGDTQYF. The DNA for the CDR3 is TGTGCTAGTTCTAGCGGGGGGGGAGATACGCAGTATTTT.

Only a few counts were recorded for this clonotype. The genes are TRBV27 and TRBJ2-3; the D gene could be TRBD1 or TRBD2 (6 bases each). CDR3 size: 19 residues. Trimming stripped 0 bases from V and 1 base from J, with 20 bases between. Germline assignment: CDR1 MNHEY and CDR2 SMNVEV (reference sequence). This chain's CDR3 is CASSLSETFGGVGTDTQYF. The CDR3 nucleotides are TGTGCCAGCAGTTTATCGGAAACCTTCGGGGGCGTGGGCACAGATACGCAGTATTTT.

The CDR3 coding sequence is TGTGCCAGCAGTGAGTATTTCTACGAGCAGTACTTC. Translated, it gives CASSEYFYEQYF. The rearrangement joins TRBV25-1 to TRBJ2-7; D is undetermined. Trimming shortened V by 3 bases and J by 3 bases, and 6 bases separated the two germline ends. Germline CDR1 is MGHDK and CDR2 is SYGVNS. The CDR3 is made up of 12 amino acids.

CDR3 in amino acids: CASSEGLGAFF. CDR3 DNA sequence: TGTGCCAGCAGTGAAGGTCTGGGGGCTTTCTTT. This rearrangement joins TRBV2 to TRBJ1-1; no reliable D call. The V end lost 1 base, the J end lost 11 bases, and 8 bases lay between the germline ends. This CDR3 spans 11 amino acids. The germline CDR1 and CDR2 sequences are SNHLY and FYNNEI.

This clonotype was detected ten times or more. The chain is built from TRBV7-2 and TRBJ2-5; D perhaps matches TRBD1 (6 bases). This CDR3 is built from 15 residues. CDR1 is SGHTA and CDR2 is FQGNSA in the germline V gene. The V and J ends lost 4 bases and 5 bases respectively, with 17 bases between them. The CDR3 protein is CASSYLQGLEETQYF. The CDR3 nucleotides read TGTGCCAGCAGCTATTTACAGGGTCTGGAGGAGACCCAGTACTTC.

This clonotype was seen a handful of times. The chain is built from TRBV28 and TRBJ2-2, with 12 positions matching TRBD1. The CDR3 sequence is 16 residues long. Trimming took 5 bases from V and 5 from J; bases not matched to a gene: 6. Germline V CDR1 and CDR2: MDHEN, SYDVKM. The CDR3, as DNA: TGTGCCAGCAGTCCTTTGGGACAGGGGGCAACCGGGGAGCTGTTTTTT. Amino acid sequence: CASSPLGQGATGELFF.

This clonotype was counted at least ten times. The chain combines TRBV7-9 with TRBJ2-2; D is uncertain. CDR1 is SEHNR and CDR2 is FQNEAQ in the germline V gene (reference sequence). Trimming took off 3 bases at V and 7 bases at J, with 6 bases between the two ends. This CDR3 is built from 12 residues. The CDR3 DNA follows: TGTGCCAGCAGCTTGTTTGACGGGGAGCTGTTTTTT. It yields the protein CASSLFDGELFF.

In the case of this clonotype: Possible read error: a much larger clone is one base away. This chain uses TRBV28 with TRBJ1-1; no definite D call. The germline V gene has CDR1 MDHEN and CDR2 SYDVKM. V was trimmed by 5 bases and J by 0 bases, leaving 16 bases between them. The CDR3 has 16 residues. The CDR3 here is CASSRQPEQLNTEAFF. Written as DNA, the CDR3 is TGTGCCAGCAGTCGACAACCGGAACAGCTGAACACTGAAGCTTTCTTT.

This chain joins TRBV27 and TRBJ2-2; 7 bases are shared with TRBD1. The CDR3 totals 15 residues. CDR1 and CDR2 (germline): MNHEY, SMNVEV (reference sequence). V shed 3 bases and J 3 bases; nucleotides not matched to a gene: 4. CDR3 sequence (DNA): TGTGCCAGCAGTTTTACAGGGGCGTACACCGGGGAGCTGTTTTTT. The encoded protein is CASSFTGAYTGELFF.

The genes are TRBV28 and TRBJ1-6; D call uncertain. V was cut by 6 bases and J by 0 bases, with 9 bases left in between. Looked up from germline, CDR1 is MDHEN and CDR2 is SYDVKM. The CDR3 runs 15 residues. Written as DNA, the CDR3 is TGTGCCAGCAGCGCGGAGAGCTCCTATAATTCACCCCTCCACTTT. It encodes CASSAESSYNSPLHF.

Only a few counts were recorded for this clonotype. The gene calls are TRBV28 and TRBJ2-5, with 7 bases lining up with TRBD1. The V and J ends lost 7 bases and 5 bases, in that order; junction bases with no gene match: 13. Germline-derived CDR1 and CDR2 are MDHEN and SYDVKM. The length of the CDR3 is 15 residues. The CDR3 sequence is CASTPRDSRGETQYF. DNA for the CDR3: TGTGCCAGCACCCCGAGGGACAGCCGTGGGGAGACCCAGTACTTC. Looking up the rest from reference TRBV28 and TRBJ2-5 gives the full variable domain: DVKVTQSSRYLVKRTGEKVFLECVQDMDHENMFWYRQDPGLGLRLIYFSYDVKMKEKGDIPEGYSVSREKKERFSLILESASTNQTSMYLCASTPRDSRGETQYFGPGTRLLVL.

At least ten counts were recorded for this clonotype. The rearrangement links TRBV7-6 to TRBJ1-5; D might be TRBD1 (5 bases). V lost 1 base to trimming and J lost 9 bases, with 19 bases between them. This CDR3 is 16 amino acids long. Per the germline V gene, CDR1 is SGHVS and CDR2 is FNYEAQ. The CDR3 reads CASSLGMARGLGPQHF. CDR3 nucleotides: TGTGCCAGCAGCTTAGGTATGGCGAGGGGCCTAGGGCCCCAGCATTTT.

The chain employs TRBV7-3 and TRBJ2-1; 10 bases match TRBD1. Germline values: CDR1 SGHTA, CDR2 FQGTGA. After removal of 5 bases from V and 15 bases from J, the junction contained 10 bases not matched to a gene. This CDR3 is 13 amino acids long. The CDR3 reads CASSGRTGGVRFF. CDR3 in DNA: TGTGCCAGCAGCGGACGGACAGGGGGAGTACGGTTCTTC. The full variable domain, rest sourced from reference TRBV7-3 and TRBJ2-1, is GAGVSQTPSNKVTEKGKYVELRCDPISGHTALYWYRQSLGQGPEFLIYFQGTGAADDSGLPNDRFFAVRPEGSVSTLKIQRTERGDSAVYLCASSGRTGGVRFFGPGTRLTVL.

This clonotype was detected once. J is TRBJ1-4 and V is TRBV5-4; a possible D gene is TRBD1 (5 bases). V gave up 0 bases and J gave up 8 bases, with 14 bases separating them. The CDR3 sequence is 15 residues long. Germline V gene sequence: CDR1 SGHNT, CDR2 YYREEE (reference sequence). The CDR3 here is CASSLVAGRDEKLFF. In nucleotides, the CDR3 is TGTGCCAGCAGCTTGGTGGCAGGGAGGGACGAAAAACTGTTTTTT.

On this clonotype: An end of the junction does not agree with germline; a read error may underlie this. This chain links TRBV28 with TRBJ2-1; D unclear. The CDR3 is 13 amino acids. Germline loops: CDR1 MDHEN, CDR2 SYDVKM. DNA for the CDR3: TGTGCCAGCAGTTTAAAGCGTAGCAATGAGCAGATCTTC. Protein sequence: CASSLKRSNEQIF. The entire variable domain, with the rest obtained from reference TRBV28 and TRBJ2-1, is as follows: DVKVTQSSRYLVKRTGEKVFLECVQDMDHENMFWYRQDPGLGLRLIYFSYDVKMKEKGDIPEGYSVSREKKERFSLILESASTNQTSMYLCASSLKRSNEQIFGPGTRLTVL.

In its sample, this clonotype was seen many times. This chain joins TRBV28 and TRBJ2-7, with unresolved D. V was cut by 3 bases and J by 5 bases, with 5 bases left in between. CDR1 and CDR2 (germline): MDHEN, SYDVKM. This CDR3 contains 11 residues. CDR3 residues: CASSLNHEQYV. The DNA for the CDR3 is TGTGCCAGCAGTTTGAACCACGAGCAGTACGTC.

DNA of the CDR3: TGTGCCAGCAGACAGGCTGGATATTACGAGCAGTACGTC. Its translation: CASRQAGYYEQYV. This chain uses TRBV2 with TRBJ2-7; D perhaps matches TRBD1 (5 bases). The CDR3 is 13 residues long. The V gene's germline CDR1 is SNHLY and CDR2 FYNNEI. V was pared by 6 bases and J by 4 bases, with 13 bases between.

This clonotype was seen ten or more times. The chain recombines TRBV7-2 with TRBJ2-7, with D perhaps TRBD1 or TRBD2 (5 bases each). The CDR3 runs 14 residues. Germline values: CDR1 SGHTA, CDR2 FQGNSA. Trimming removed 5 bases from V and 4 bases from J, with 15 bases in between. The CDR3: CASSNGPGTYEQYF. CDR3 bases: TGTGCCAGCAGCAACGGCCCGGGGACGTACGAGCAGTACTTC.

This clonotype was observed at least ten times. The chain combines TRBV7-9 with TRBJ2-1, with 13 bases identical to TRBD2. The CDR3 totals 16 residues. The germline V gene encodes CDR1 SEHNR and CDR2 FQNEAQ (reference sequence). J was trimmed by 7 bases and V by 5 bases; bases with no gene match: 8. CDR3 nucleotide sequence: TGTGCCAGCAGCGCATGGACTAGCGGGGGTTATAATGAGCAGTTCTTC. Residues: CASSAWTSGGYNEQFF.

This clonotype was seen at least ten times. The chain recombines TRBV6-2 or TRBV6-3 with TRBJ2-1, with 8 bases matching TRBD2. The CDR3 spans 14 residues. Germline trimming cut 6 bases from V and 1 base from J; bases unmatched to any gene: 2. Per germline, CDR1 MNHEY and CDR2 SVGEGT. CDR3 sequence (DNA): TGTGCCAGCAGGAGCGGGGGTTCCTACAATGAGCAGTTCTTC. Translation gives CASRSGGSYNEQFF.

This clonotype appeared many times. The chain uses TRBV7-9 and TRBJ2-7, with D hard to call. There are 13 residues in the CDR3. V was trimmed by 2 bases and J by 4 bases, leaving 9 bases between them. Germline V gives CDR1 SEHNR, CDR2 FQNEAQ (reference sequence). The CDR3 DNA is TGTGCCAGCAGCTTAAAGGGAAGGTACGAGCAGTACGTC. The encoded protein is CASSLKGRYEQYV.

As regards this clonotype: A much more abundant neighbour one base away suggests this may be a read error. In this CDR3 the conserved last residue, phenylalanine or tryptophan, is missing, so a read error is likely. The gene calls are TRBV19 and TRBJ2-1; D may be TRBD2 (6 bases). Per the germline V gene, CDR1 is LNHDA and CDR2 is SQIVND (reference sequence). CDR3 size: 13 residues. The V and J ends lost 8 bases and 2 bases respectively, with 10 bases between them. The CDR3 region has the DNA TGTGCCAGTTCCGAGCGGGCCTACAATGAGCAGTTCCTC. Its protein is CASSERAYNEQFL.

The CDR3 loop reads CSAILADFTDTQYF. DNA for the CDR3: TGCAGTGCTATCTTGGCGGACTTCACAGATACGCAGTATTTT. The V gene is TRBV20-1, the J gene TRBJ2-3; TRBD2 might be the D (5 bases). Trimming pared 4 bases from V and 2 bases from J, leaving 13 bases between. The CDR3 is 14 residues long. The germline V gene encodes CDR1 DFQATT and CDR2 SNEGSKA (reference sequence).

The V call is TRBV28, the J call TRBJ2-3; 8 bases match TRBD2. In germline, CDR1 is MDHEN, CDR2 SYDVKM. The CDR3 runs 20 residues. Trimming cost V 3 bases and J 1 base; bases outside gene matches: 18. The CDR3 bases are TGTGCCAGCAGTTTTTTCCCCTTCGGGGGGGCCACTGGGCGCACAGATACGCAGTATTTT. Protein: CASSFFPFGGATGRTDTQYF.

The chain links TRBV4-1 to TRBJ1-1; a possible D gene is TRBD1 (6 bases). The germline V gene has CDR1 MGHRA and CDR2 YSYEKL. The V end lost 8 bases, the J end lost 1 base, and 14 bases lay between the germline ends. CDR3 length: 14 residues. CDR3 DNA sequence: TGCGCCAGCGCATACACGGACAGGAACACTGAAGCTTTCTTT. As protein: CASAYTDRNTEAFF.